This T cell receptor (beta chain) came from a study of tumor and adjacent non-tumor tissue in lung cancer. A word on this clonotype: At one end, the junction sequence differs from germline, possibly due to a read error.

The template was RNA from unsorted bulk tissue. More than 3 cm separated this lung sample from the edge of the tumor. TCRbeta libraries were built with three rounds of nested PCR, modified from ARM-PCR. TCRdb fed the multiplex PCR reads into MiXCR, producing one record per CDR3 protein. The sample records about 98,000 distinct CDR3 sequences, 75% to 90% being singletons. Germline values: CDR1 SGHRS, CDR2 YFSETQ. The CDR3 length is 15 residues. This clonotype was sampled from a man aged 55 to 70 with small cell lung cancer. The chain joins TRBV5-1 to TRBJ2-1; a possible D gene is TRBD1 (6 bases). Material for sequencing was distant non-tumor lung tissue. The CDR3 sequence is CAGSLGAPEANRQFF. CDR3 coding DNA: TGCGCCGGCAGCTTGGGGGCCCCGGAAGCCAATAGGCAGTTCTTC.